This T cell receptor beta chain stems from a study of CD8 T cells in ankylosing spondylitis. Using quantitative 5'-RACE with molecular barcodes, the authors made TCR beta libraries. TCRdb re-called the 5' RACE reads with MiXCR, one entry per CDR3 protein. The repertoire includes about 150,000 distinct CDR3 sequences, roughly 34% of them detected once, and around 6.2% sits in the top ten. With V trimmed by 6 bases and J by 3 bases, 9 bases remained unmatched. Germline V gene data show CDR1 as DFQATT and CDR2 as SNEGSKA (reference sequence). The CDR3 is 15 amino acids. This clonotype was seen only a few times. Its antigen remains unknown. The study's findings and limits: What seemed typical of ankylosing spondylitis blood was a TCR beta motif built from eight highly homologous variants. Disease-linked clones bore a CD8+ phenotype, appearing relatively rarely in peripheral blood. Matched ankylosing spondylitis synovial fluid reportedly contained a significantly enriched population of disease-linked clones.

This chain joins TRBV20-1 and TRBJ2-1; 9 nucleotides line up with TRBD1. Sequences were obtained from synovial fluid, either unsorted or a sorted T cell fraction (not recorded which). This clonotype was obtained from a male donor with ankylosing spondylitis. Here the CDR3 reads CSAPGGQGNYNEQFF. CDR3 DNA: TGCAGTGCCCCCGGGGGACAGGGAAACTACAATGAGCAGTTCTTC.